The 30 T cell receptor beta chains reported below all come from one sample, sequenced in a study of breast tumors, draining lymph nodes, adjacent tissues. TCRdb independently ran MiXCR on the multiplex PCR reads; one entry per CDR3 protein. The repertoire holds some 110,000 distinct CDR3 sequences, with 30% as singletons. The lymph nodes were axillary draining lymph nodes from breast cancer patients. The source material was axillary lymph node tissue. All receptors derive from a female donor with breast cancer. Some clones in this sample may be carry-over from other donors' samples.

This clonotype was picked up many times. The chain combines TRBV20-1 with TRBJ2-7; 15 positions agree with TRBD2. After removal of 5 bases from V and 9 bases from J, the junction contained 2 bases not matched to a gene. The CDR3 extends over 12 amino acids. CDR1 is DFQATT and CDR2 is SNEGSKA in the germline V gene (reference sequence). As DNA, the CDR3 is TGCAGTGCTTCGGGACTAGCGGGGGGGCAGTACTTC. It codes for CSASGLAGGQYF.

The V call is TRBV3-1, the J call TRBJ2-4; D is possibly TRBD2 (6 bases). CDR3 length: 13 amino acids. Trimming pared 6 bases from V and 7 bases from J, leaving 13 bases between. Looked up from germline, CDR1 is LGHDT and CDR2 is YNNKEL (reference sequence). The CDR3 loop reads CASRGGGANIQYF. The CDR3 bases are TGTGCCAGCAGGGGGGGTGGGGCGAACATTCAGTACTTC.

This clonotype was recorded many times. This chain uses TRBV6-1 with TRBJ2-5; maybe TRBD2 (5 bases). Germline V gives CDR1 MNHNS, CDR2 SASEGT. Trimming cost V 6 bases and J 5 bases, with 7 bases left between them. The CDR3 runs to 11 residues. DNA of the CDR3: TGTGCCAGCAGCTCGGGGGAGACCCAGTACTTC. Its protein is CASSSGETQYF.

This clonotype was detected only a few times. A read error is possible here, since a much larger clone lies one base away. The chain couples TRBV11-2 to TRBJ1-2; perhaps TRBD1 as D (5 bases). The length of the CDR3 is 12 residues. Germline V gene data show CDR1 as SGHAT and CDR2 as FQNNGV. This CDR3 reads CASSTGTPAPVF. CDR3 nucleotides: TGTGCCAGCAGCACTGGGACGCCTGCCCCAGTCTTC. Supplemented by reference TRBV11-2 and TRBJ1-2, the full variable domain reads EAGVAQSPRYKIIEKRQSVAFWCNPISGHATLYWYQQILGQGPKLLIQFQNNGVVDDSQLPKDRFSAERLKGVDSTLKIQPAKLEDSAVYLCASSTGTPAPVFGSGTRLTVV.

This clonotype was seen ten or more times. This chain uses TRBV6-5 with TRBJ2-7; 11 bases line up with TRBD2. From germline, CDR1 is MNHEY and CDR2 SVGAGI. The V and J ends lost 3 bases and 4 bases, in that order; junction bases with no gene match: 5. CDR3 length equals 15 residues. CDR3 coding DNA: TGTGCCAGCAGTTATACTAGCGGGAGTCGGTACGAGCAGTACTTC. It specifies CASSYTSGSRYEQYF.

This clonotype was found many times. The V call is TRBV20-1, the J call TRBJ2-1, with TRBD2 identical over 8 bases. After removal of 6 bases from V and 12 bases from J, the junction contained 16 bases not matched to a gene. This CDR3 comprises 14 residues. CDR1 and CDR2 (germline): DFQATT, SNEGSKA (reference sequence). The CDR3, as DNA: TGCAGTGCCCCAGGGTGGACGGGAGGGCCGGGGCAGTTCTTC. This encodes CSAPGWTGGPGQFF.

Remarks on this clonotype: Given a much more abundant clone one base away, this may be a read error. The CDR3 carries no conserved terminal phenylalanine or tryptophan, so it likely arises from a read error. This rearrangement joins TRBV5-4 to TRBJ2-1; 10 bases fit TRBD2. Germline CDR1 and CDR2: SGHNT and YYREEE (reference sequence). CDR3 size: 15 residues. The V gene end was trimmed by 4 bases and the J gene end by 7 bases; junction bases not matched to a gene: 8. The CDR3 here is CASSPSGGAGNEQFL. The CDR3 bases are TGTGCCAGCAGCCCCAGCGGGGGGGCTGGAAATGAGCAGTTCCTC.

In this sample, this clonotype turned up many times. The chain carries TRBV10-2 and TRBJ2-7; 12 positions agree with TRBD2. Germline CDR1 WSHSY, CDR2 SAAADI. V lost 4 bases to trimming and J lost 3 bases; unmatched junction nucleotides: 7. This CDR3 is built from 16 residues. This chain's CDR3 is CASSGVGLAGNYEQYF. In DNA form, the CDR3 reads TGCGCCAGCAGTGGGGTTGGACTAGCGGGAAACTACGAGCAGTACTTC.

For this clonotype: This may be a read error, as it is one base from a much larger clone. This rearrangement joins TRBV12-3 or TRBV12-4 to TRBJ2-7; D uncertain. The CDR3 consists of 14 residues. V was shortened by 7 bases and J by 2 bases, with 15 bases between the two germline ends. The CDR3 reads CASTSAGPTYEQYF. In DNA form, the CDR3 reads TGTGCCAGCACCAGCGCCGGGCCAACCTACGAGCAGTACTTC.

This clonotype came up many times. The chain uses TRBV2 and TRBJ2-3; D gene uncertain. V lost 10 bases, J lost 4 bases, and 12 bases lay in between. The CDR3 covers 12 residues. CDR1 and CDR2 from the germline V gene are SNHLY and FYNNEI. This CDR3 reads CATRSRADTQYF. CDR3 coding DNA: TGTGCCACCAGATCTAGGGCAGATACGCAGTATTTT.

This clonotype appeared many times. This chain links TRBV7-9 with TRBJ1-6; 9 nucleotides match TRBD1. Trimming took 5 bases from V and 6 from J; bases not matched to a gene: 5. Germline CDR1 reads SEHNR; CDR2 reads FQNEAQ (reference sequence). This CDR3 contains 15 residues. The CDR3 loop is CASSRGTGFNSPLHF. Here the CDR3 DNA reads TGTGCCAGCAGCAGGGGGACAGGGTTTAATTCACCCCTCCACTTT.

As regards this clonotype: A read error may produce the germline difference seen at one junction end. The chain joins TRBV9 to TRBJ2-2; D might be TRBD1 (6 bases). The J call could be wrong; TRBJ1-1 is a better fit for the DNA end. Germline-derived CDR1 and CDR2 are SGDLS and YYNGEE. The CDR3 has 17 amino acids. The CDR3 sequence: CASSEGGSNRVDTKAFF. In nucleotides, the CDR3 is TGTGCCAGCAGCGAAGGAGGGTCGAACAGGGTAGACACTAAAGCTTTCTTT.

This clonotype was picked up many times. The rearrangement uses TRBV19 and TRBJ1-6; perhaps TRBD1 as D (5 bases). Germline V CDR1 and CDR2: LNHDA, SQIVND (reference sequence). The CDR3 has 13 residues. The V and J ends lost 7 bases and 5 bases respectively, with 9 bases between them. The CDR3 here is CASTGGDNSPLHF. CDR3 sequence (DNA): TGTGCCAGTACCGGGGGGGATAATTCACCCCTCCACTTT.

In its sample, this clonotype was seen many times. The chain recombines TRBV6-1 with TRBJ2-1, with 9 bases aligning to TRBD1. V gave up 6 bases and J gave up 7 bases; unmatched junction bases: 4. CDR1 and CDR2 (germline): MNHNS, SASEGT. There are 13 residues in the CDR3. As DNA, the CDR3 is TGTGCCAGCAGGATACAGGGGGCGAATGAGCAGTTCTTC. This translates into CASRIQGANEQFF.

This clonotype was recorded at least ten times. The germline gene is not matched at one end of the junction; a read error may be the cause. The chain links TRBV9 to TRBJ2-7, with TRBD2 matching over 10 bases. This CDR3 spans 13 amino acids. Germline loops: CDR1 SGDLS, CDR2 YYNGEE. The CDR3 loop is CASSGRSSYEQYF. In nucleotides, the CDR3 is TGTGCCAGTAGCGGGAGGAGCTCCTACGAGCAGTACTTC.

This chain links TRBV6-6 with TRBJ1-1; 10 nucleotides line up with TRBD1. Germline V gene lookup returns CDR1 MNHNY and CDR2 SVGAGI (reference sequence). CDR3 length: 14 residues. J was trimmed by 5 bases and V by 6 bases; bases with no gene match: 6. CDR3 in DNA: TGTGCCAGCAGGCTCGGACAGGGGGAAACTGAAGCTTTCTTT. Translation gives CASRLGQGETEAFF.

This clonotype has ten or more counts. The V and J genes are TRBV6-6 and TRBJ1-5; 8 bases agree with TRBD1. This CDR3 has 16 residues. J lost 0 bases, V lost 8 bases, and 9 bases had no gene match. In germline, CDR1 is MNHNY, CDR2 SVGAGI (reference sequence). The DNA of the CDR3 is TGTGCCAGCCTGGACAGGGCGCCTTATAGCAATCAGCCCCAGCATTTT. It yields the protein CASLDRAPYSNQPQHF.

In regard to this clonotype: Germline and junction disagree at one end, which may indicate a read error. This chain joins TRBV6-6 and TRBJ1-5; TRBD1 might be the D (5 bases). Germline values: CDR1 MNHNY, CDR2 SVGAGI (reference sequence). The CDR3 runs 14 residues. The CDR3 loop is CASSHSMGLQPQHF. CDR3 sequence (DNA): TGTGCCAGCAGTCACTCGATGGGGCTACAGCCCCAGCATTTT.

This clonotype was picked up many times. The chain combines TRBV16 with TRBJ1-2; 7 nucleotides agree with TRBD1. Germline V gives CDR1 KGHSY, CDR2 FQNENV. The V and J ends lost 4 bases and 7 bases, in that order; junction bases with no gene match: 3. The CDR3 is 12 amino acids. CDR3 protein: CASSPTGSGYTF. The CDR3 DNA reads as TGTGCCAGCAGCCCGACAGGGAGTGGCTACACCTTC. Full variable domain (outside the CDR3, taken from reference TRBV16 and TRBJ1-2): GEEVAQTPKHLVRGEGQKAKLYCAPIKGHSYVFWYQQVLKNEFKFLISFQNENVFDETGMPKERFSAKCLPNSPCSLEIQATKLEDSAVYFCASSPTGSGYTFGSGTRLTVV.

The table lists this clonotype with a few counts. A clone one base away is much larger, so this may be a read error. The chain carries TRBV28 and TRBJ1-2; D possibly corresponds to TRBD1 (5 bases). The CDR3 consists of 16 residues. Germline V CDR1 and CDR2: MDHEN, SYDVKM. The CDR3 DNA follows: TGTGCCGGCAGTTTAGGAGGGGCTGGTGCGAACTATGGCTACACCTTC. It codes for CAGSLGGAGANYGYTF.

There are many counts of this clonotype. The gene calls are TRBV5-6 and TRBJ2-7, with D uncertain. V was pared by 0 bases and J by 1 base, with 14 bases between. This CDR3 contains 16 residues. The V gene's germline CDR1 is SGHDT and CDR2 YYEEEE. CDR3 nucleotides: TGTGCCAGCAGCTTGGGAGTGGTCGGCCCTTCCTACGAGCAGTACTTC. Protein: CASSLGVVGPSYEQYF.

The chain recombines TRBV7-8 with TRBJ2-3, with 7 bases that match TRBD2. V was clipped by 5 bases and J by 4 bases; unmatched bases: 9. Germline assignment: CDR1 SGHVS and CDR2 FQNEAQ. The CDR3 totals 15 residues. CDR3 sequence (DNA): TGTGCCAGCAGCCTGCTGAGACTAGCATCAGATACGCAGTATTTT. Translating it yields CASSLLRLASDTQYF.

There are many counts of this clonotype. The V gene is TRBV20-1, the J gene TRBJ2-2; D perhaps matches TRBD2 (6 bases). Germline V CDR1 and CDR2: DFQATT, SNEGSKA (reference sequence). Trimming left V 3 bases short and J 7 bases short, with 12 bases between. The length of the CDR3 is 13 residues. The CDR3 loop is CSAREGRGGELFF. The CDR3 DNA reads as TGCAGTGCTAGGGAGGGACGAGGCGGGGAGCTGTTTTTT.

This clonotype appeared many times. The chain uses TRBV7-2 and TRBJ2-3, with D perhaps matching TRBD2 (6 bases). V was pared by 1 base and J by 4 bases, with 9 bases between. Germline loops: CDR1 SGHTA, CDR2 FQGNSA. The CDR3 is 14 residues long. The chain's CDR3 is CASSLVASADTQYF. Written as DNA, the CDR3 is TGTGCCAGCAGCTTAGTCGCTAGCGCAGATACGCAGTATTTT.

With regard to this clonotype: One end of the junction fails to match germline, which may point to a read error. The J gene is TRBJ2-5, the V gene TRBV5-1; 8 nucleotides line up with TRBD1. This CDR3 is 15 amino acids long. Looked up from germline, CDR1 is SGHRS and CDR2 is YFSETQ. The CDR3 sequence: CATSIQDRAKETRYF. DNA of the CDR3: TGCGCCACCTCAATCCAGGACAGGGCGAAAGAGACCCGGTACTTC.

The chain has TRBV7-2 and TRBJ2-5; D is uncertain. V was trimmed by 3 bases and J by 5 bases, leaving 16 bases between them. Germline V lookup: CDR1 SGHTA, CDR2 FQGNSA. The CDR3 loop spans 15 amino acids. Written as DNA, the CDR3 is TGTGCCAGCAGCTTGAGTCGGTCGATGGGTGAGACCCAGTACTTC. Translation: CASSLSRSMGETQYF.

There are many counts of this clonotype. The genes are TRBV9 and TRBJ2-1; a possible D gene is TRBD2 (5 bases). The CDR3 is made up of 15 amino acids. Trimming stripped 4 bases from V and 8 bases from J, with 19 bases between. CDR1 SGDLS and CDR2 YYNGEE come from the germline V gene. CDR3 sequence: CASSPRGRYGHEQFF. CDR3 nucleotides: TGTGCCAGCAGCCCCCGGGGAAGGTACGGGCATGAGCAGTTCTTC.

In the case of this clonotype: A much larger clone lies one base from this, so it may be a read error. This chain joins TRBV27 and TRBJ2-1; 7 nucleotides line up with TRBD2. V was clipped by 4 bases and J by 11 bases; unmatched bases: 14. The CDR3 length is 15 residues. Germline CDR1 reads MNHEY; CDR2 reads SMNVEV (reference sequence). In nucleotides, the CDR3 is TGTGCCAGCAGTTGGACTAGTGAGGGAGTTAGTAAGCAGTTCTTC. This sequence encodes CASSWTSEGVSKQFF.

V and J are TRBV20-1 and TRBJ1-6; D perhaps matches TRBD1 (5 bases). CDR1 is DFQATT, CDR2 SNEGSKA, per germline (reference sequence). CDR3 size: 14 residues. V was pared by 0 bases and J by 7 bases, with 10 bases between. CDR3 amino acids: CSARDVTANSPLHF. The CDR3 DNA reads as TGCAGTGCTAGAGATGTGACAGCCAATTCACCCCTCCACTTT.

Turning to this clonotype: A much larger clone sits a single nucleotide away, making a read error possible. The rearrangement joins TRBV11-2 to TRBJ2-7; D is unclear. The CDR3 is 14 residues long. V gave up 2 bases and J gave up 5 bases, with 13 bases separating them. CDR1 is SGHAT, CDR2 FQNNGV, per germline. The CDR3 region has the DNA TGTGCCAGCAGCTTATATAGGGCGGCCGACGAGCAGTACTTC. It encodes CASSLYRAADEQYF.